One sample yielded the 29 T cell receptor beta chains listed below, sequenced in a study of T cells in Graves' hyperthyroidism and ophthalmopathy. RNA transcripts were the template for amplifying TCR beta CDR3 regions. An initial round of RT-PCR targeting the TCR CDR3 relied on the HTBI primer set. TCRdb used MiXCR to reprocess the multiplex PCR reads, holding one entry per CDR3 protein. The profile shows more than 500,000 distinct CDR3 sequences, around 16% of them singletons. The source material was blood. The source of these receptors is a woman in her twenties or thirties with Graves' hyperthyroidism.

This clonotype was found many times. CDR3 sequence reads: CASSPGTGIHIQYF. The CDR3, as DNA: TGTGCCAGCAGCCCCGGGACAGGGATACACATTCAGTACTTC. The chain recombines TRBV27 with TRBJ2-4, with 9 bases identical to TRBD1. The CDR3 runs to 14 residues. After removal of 6 bases from V and 8 bases from J, the junction contained 8 bases not matched to a gene. The germline gives CDR1 MNHEY, CDR2 SMNVEV (reference sequence).

V and J are TRBV3-1 and TRBJ2-5, with 11 nucleotides matching TRBD2. Trimming at V came to 1 base and at J to 5 bases, leaving 12 bases not matched to a gene. Germline CDR1 reads LGHDT; CDR2 reads YNNKEL (reference sequence). The CDR3 has 18 amino acids. CDR3 in DNA: TGTGCCAGCAGCCAAGTAGGCCTAGCGGGAGGAGGTGCGGAGACCCAGTACTTC. Translation gives CASSQVGLAGGGAETQYF.

This clonotype was counted between two and nine times. The rearrangement uses TRBV7-3 and TRBJ2-3; 14 bases are a match to TRBD2. The CDR3 covers 18 residues. Germline CDR1 reads SGHTA; CDR2 reads FQGTGA. After removal of 4 bases from V and 5 bases from J, the junction contained 11 bases not matched to a gene. The CDR3 sequence is CASSYRLGLAGVVDTQYF. CDR3 DNA sequence: TGTGCCAGCAGCTACAGATTGGGACTAGCGGGAGTGGTAGATACGCAGTATTTT.

This clonotype was observed at least ten times. This sequence joins TRBV28 and TRBJ2-7, with unresolved D. Trimming shortened V by 6 bases and J by 2 bases, and 8 bases separated the two germline ends. This CDR3 is built from 12 residues. Germline V lookup: CDR1 MDHEN, CDR2 SYDVKM. DNA for the CDR3: TGTGCCAGCAGATCCCCTGCCTACGAGCAGTACTTC. This sequence encodes CASRSPAYEQYF.

The chain joins TRBV7-2 to TRBJ2-1, with 8 bases matching TRBD1. Germline values: CDR1 SGHTA, CDR2 FQGNSA. Trimming took 1 base from V and 3 from J; bases not matched to a gene: 5. The CDR3 runs 16 residues. CDR3 residues: CASSLESGQGYNEQFF. CDR3 DNA: TGTGCCAGCAGCTTAGAGTCTGGACAGGGCTACAATGAGCAGTTCTTC.

This clonotype has ten or more counts. The chain recombines TRBV6-2 or TRBV6-3 with TRBJ2-7; D unresolved. CDR3 length: 12 amino acids. Trimming shortened V by 5 bases and J by 6 bases, and 11 bases separated the two germline ends. Germline CDR1 is MNHEY and CDR2 is SVGEGT. The CDR3 here is CASSTPMGEQYF. DNA of the CDR3: TGTGCCAGCAGTACCCCAATGGGCGAGCAGTACTTC.

The J gene is TRBJ1-3, the V gene TRBV6-1; maybe TRBD1 (5 bases). Trimming left V 1 base short and J 2 bases short, with 9 bases between. This CDR3 contains 15 residues. Germline CDR1 reads MNHNS; CDR2 reads SASEGT. CDR3 loop: CASSEVRDPGNTIYF. Here the CDR3 DNA reads TGTGCCAGCAGTGAAGTAAGGGACCCTGGAAACACCATATATTTT.

The chain is built from TRBV9 and TRBJ2-3; 9 bases agree with TRBD2. The CDR3 is 16 amino acids. Germline CDR1 is SGDLS and CDR2 is YYNGEE. V dropped 0 bases and J dropped 2; count of bases not matched to a gene: 4. CDR3 protein: CASSVVAGANTDTQYF. CDR3 DNA: TGTGCCAGCAGCGTAGTAGCGGGAGCCAACACAGATACGCAGTATTTT. The full variable domain, rest sourced from reference TRBV9 and TRBJ2-3, is DSGVTQTPKHLITATGQRVTLRCSPRSGDLSVYWYQQSLDQGLQFLIQYYNGEERAKGNILERFSAQQFPDLHSELNLSSLELGDSALYFCASSVVAGANTDTQYFGPGTRLTVL.

V usage is TRBV24-1 and J usage is TRBJ2-1, with a possible D match to TRBD1 (5 bases). The germline CDR1 and CDR2 sequences are KGHDR and SFDVKD. CDR3 length equals 16 residues. V shed 4 bases and J shed 0 bases, with 12 bases lying between them. The CDR3 spells CATSDQQASSYNEQFF. CDR3 nucleotides: TGTGCCACCAGTGACCAACAGGCGAGCTCCTACAATGAGCAGTTCTTC.

This clonotype was detected a few times. The CDR3 loop is CASSDEGAFTDTQYF. The CDR3 nucleotides read TGTGCCAGCAGCGATGAGGGGGCTTTCACAGATACGCAGTATTTT. This chain connects TRBV9 to TRBJ2-3, with 7 nucleotides matching TRBD1. After removal of 3 bases from V and 2 bases from J, the junction contained 6 bases not matched to a gene. The CDR3 consists of 15 residues. Germline CDR1 SGDLS, CDR2 YYNGEE.

This clonotype showed up many times. The rearrangement joins TRBV30 to TRBJ1-1; the D is unclear. This CDR3 has 11 amino acids. The ends were cut back, 4 bases at V and 6 bases at J, with 9 bases in the middle. CDR1 is GTSNPN, CDR2 SVGIG, per germline (reference sequence). Here the CDR3 reads CAWTPTPEAFF. The CDR3 DNA is TGTGCCTGGACTCCTACTCCTGAAGCTTTCTTT.

This clonotype was detected many times. The chain joins TRBV28 to TRBJ1-5, with D perhaps matching TRBD1 (5 bases). Germline CDR1 MDHEN, CDR2 SYDVKM. Trimming took 3 bases from V and 3 from J, leaving 12 bases between them. CDR3 length equals 15 residues. This CDR3 is CASSFATATNQPQHF. The DNA for the CDR3 is TGTGCCAGCAGTTTCGCGACAGCTACCAATCAGCCCCAGCATTTT.

This clonotype was detected many times. The chain recombines TRBV6-2 or TRBV6-3 with TRBJ2-3; 10 positions match TRBD1. Germline V gives CDR1 MNHEY, CDR2 SVGEGT. The length of the CDR3 is 19 residues. Losses at the gene ends were 5 bases for V and 1 base for J; bases not matched to a gene: 15. The CDR3 bases are TGTGCCAGCAGTGCGCCTCTTGGAAGGACAGGGGGACGCACAGATACGCAGTATTTT. Translated: CASSAPLGRTGGRTDTQYF.

The sample holds many counts of this clonotype. V usage is TRBV11-1 and J usage is TRBJ2-1; TRBD2 aligns across 7 bases. There are 16 residues in the CDR3. Per germline, CDR1 SGHAT and CDR2 FQDESV (reference sequence). V lost 5 bases, J lost 5 bases, and 12 bases stayed unmatched. DNA for the CDR3: TGTGCCAGCAGCCCCGAAGCGGGATACACCAACAATGAGCAGTTCTTC. As protein: CASSPEAGYTNNEQFF.

This clonotype was picked up a small number of times. The V gene is TRBV28, the J gene TRBJ1-4, with D possibly matching TRBD1 (5 bases). CDR3 length: 19 amino acids. Trimming shortened V by 3 bases and J by 6 bases, and 26 bases separated the two germline ends. Germline lookup yields CDR1 MDHEN and CDR2 SYDVKM. Here the CDR3 DNA reads TGTGCCAGCAGTTTTATTTTCGGAGTAAAGGCAGGGAAACATGAAAAACTGTTTTTT. This translates into CASSFIFGVKAGKHEKLFF.

In its sample, this clonotype was seen many times. The chain employs TRBV12-3 or TRBV12-4 and TRBJ1-1; D unresolved. The CDR3 has 15 residues. V was cut by 5 bases and J by 5 bases, with 18 bases left in between. The CDR3, as DNA: TGTGCCAGCAGTCAAGTCCGCTATTCATGGACTGAAGCTTTCTTT. Translated: CASSQVRYSWTEAFF.

This clonotype was counted a few times. This chain connects TRBV20-1 to TRBJ2-7; D unclear. The CDR3 sequence is 14 residues long. The germline CDR1 and CDR2 sequences are DFQATT and SNEGSKA (reference sequence). The V gene lost 0 bases and the J gene lost 2 bases, with 11 bases spanning the gap. The CDR3 DNA sequence: TGCAGTGCTAGAGATAAAGAAAGGCCCTACGAGCAGTACTTC. Protein: CSARDKERPYEQYF.

This clonotype was seen repeatedly, ten times or more. The gene calls are TRBV6-1 and TRBJ2-1; D ambiguous. Germline lookup yields CDR1 MNHNS and CDR2 SASEGT. This CDR3 contains 13 residues. The V end was cut by 6 bases, the J end by 5 bases, with 11 bases between. The CDR3 nucleotides read TGTGCCAGCAGGATCTTTCCAAACAATGAGCAGTTCTTC. As protein: CASRIFPNNEQFF.

Ten or more counts support this clonotype. The DNA of the CDR3 is TGTGCCAGCAGTTTCGGGAGAGATACGCAGTATTTT. Translating it yields CASSFGRDTQYF. The chain is built from TRBV28 and TRBJ2-3, with D possibly matching TRBD2 (6 bases). Per germline, CDR1 MDHEN and CDR2 SYDVKM. The V end was cut by 3 bases, the J end by 5 bases, with 6 bases between. This CDR3 contains 12 residues. Full variable domain (missing parts from reference TRBV28 and TRBJ2-3): DVKVTQSSRYLVKRTGEKVFLECVQDMDHENMFWYRQDPGLGLRLIYFSYDVKMKEKGDIPEGYSVSREKKERFSLILESASTNQTSMYLCASSFGRDTQYFGPGTRLTVL.

This clonotype has more than one count but fewer than ten. This chain uses TRBV30 with TRBJ1-2, with a possible D match to TRBD1 (5 bases). The V end lost 0 bases, the J end lost 7 bases, and 18 bases lay between the germline ends. This CDR3 contains 15 residues. Germline V gives CDR1 GTSNPN, CDR2 SVGIG (reference sequence). The CDR3 is CAWSVLSSGDGGYTF. The CDR3 bases are TGTGCCTGGAGTGTACTGTCTTCGGGGGACGGTGGCTACACCTTC.

The sample holds many counts of this clonotype. The chain uses TRBV29-1 and TRBJ1-2, with D perhaps matching TRBD1 (5 bases). Germline CDR1 is SQVTM and CDR2 is ANQGSEA. The CDR3 is 13 residues long. V was clipped by 4 bases and J by 6 bases, with 15 bases between them. CDR3 DNA: TGCAGCGTTGCGGCGGGGGTCGAAGATGGCTACACCTTC. It codes for CSVAAGVEDGYTF.

This clonotype was found many times. This chain uses TRBV20-1 with TRBJ2-7, with 12 bases that match TRBD2. From germline, CDR1 is DFQATT and CDR2 SNEGSKA (reference sequence). V shed 0 bases, J shed 3 bases, and the junction held 9 bases outside the gene matches. The CDR3 has 17 amino acids. The CDR3 sequence: CSARDRTSGKRFYEQYF. The CDR3 nucleotides read TGCAGTGCTAGAGATAGGACTAGCGGGAAGAGGTTCTACGAGCAGTACTTC.

This clonotype was counted at least ten times. The rearrangement joins TRBV3-1 to TRBJ1-1; the match to TRBD1 covers 9 bases. Germline CDR1 is LGHDT and CDR2 is YNNKEL (reference sequence). The CDR3 is 15 residues long. Trimming took 3 bases from V and 1 from J; bases not matched to a gene: 3. Written as DNA, the CDR3 is TGTGCCAGCAGCCAGCAGGACAGGGGGAACACTGAAGCTTTCTTT. Protein sequence: CASSQQDRGNTEAFF.

This clonotype was observed many times. CDR3 sequence reads: CAIWGQGGPGYEQYF. The CDR3, as DNA: TGTGCCATCTGGGGGCAAGGGGGCCCGGGGTACGAGCAGTACTTC. The chain uses TRBV27 and TRBJ2-7; TRBD1 agrees at 7 bases. Germline V gene lookup returns CDR1 MNHEY and CDR2 SMNVEV (reference sequence). The CDR3 runs to 15 residues. V shed 10 bases and J 4 bases; nucleotides not matched to a gene: 16.

This clonotype was seen at least ten times. V gene TRBV6-1 combines with J gene TRBJ1-1, with D possibly TRBD1 on 6 matching bases. The CDR3 totals 14 residues. Trimming removed 6 bases from V and 6 bases from J, with 17 bases in between. The germline V gene encodes CDR1 MNHNS and CDR2 SASEGT. The CDR3 loop is CASSPGQITPEAFF. DNA of the CDR3: TGTGCCAGCAGCCCAGGACAGATAACACCTGAAGCTTTCTTT.

The table lists this clonotype with many counts. This chain links TRBV6-5 with TRBJ2-5; TRBD1 matches at 10 bases. CDR1 and CDR2 (germline): MNHEY, SVGAGI. Losses at the gene ends were 0 bases for V and 4 bases for J; bases not matched to a gene: 5. CDR3 length: 16 residues. The CDR3 protein is CASSYSGTGAGETQYF. As DNA, the CDR3 is TGTGCCAGCAGTTACTCGGGGACAGGGGCGGGAGAGACCCAGTACTTC.

This clonotype showed up many times. The chain recombines TRBV11-1 with TRBJ2-5; 12 nucleotides line up with TRBD2. This CDR3 contains 15 residues. J was trimmed by 5 bases and V by 4 bases; bases with no gene match: 5. Germline V gene lookup returns CDR1 SGHAT and CDR2 FQDESV (reference sequence). This CDR3 is CASSSLAGGLETQYF. Written as DNA, the CDR3 is TGTGCCAGCAGCTCACTAGCGGGAGGCTTGGAGACCCAGTACTTC.

This clonotype appeared a few times. V and J are TRBV12-3 or TRBV12-4 and TRBJ1-2; tentatively, D is TRBD1 (5 bases). The length of the CDR3 is 13 residues. Trimming removed 2 bases from V and 8 bases from J, with 12 bases in between. This CDR3 reads CASSLNGGTGYTF. CDR3 bases: TGTGCCAGCAGTTTAAATGGGGGGACCGGCTACACCTTC.

This clonotype was seen repeatedly, ten times or more. This rearrangement joins TRBV29-1 to TRBJ2-1; the match to TRBD2 covers 8 bases. CDR1 SQVTM and CDR2 ANQGSEA come from the germline V gene. V was pared by 4 bases and J by 7 bases, with 9 bases of the junction left unmatched. This CDR3 has 14 residues. CDR3 in amino acids: CSVAGGRKGNEQFF. The CDR3, as DNA: TGCAGCGTTGCAGGCGGGAGGAAAGGGAATGAGCAGTTCTTC.